The sequence of this T cell receptor (beta chain) was determined in a study of OX40 agonist ivuxolimab in advanced cancers. Study information: The study gave patients intravenous ivuxolimab at 0.01 to 10 mg/kg every 2 weeks. The dose-escalation group included hepatocellular carcinoma, melanoma, renal cell carcinoma and head and neck cancer.

Profiling relied on immunoSEQ multiplex PCR, and the TCRdb table lists in-frame clones only, not all of them. The table lists roughly 67,000 clones, more than 85% of them singletons. Patients with autoimmune history or systemic immunosuppression were excluded. The study sampled blood at baseline, cycle 4 day 1, and cycle 7 day 1. Germline V gives CDR1 SGHAT, CDR2 FQNNGV. The ends were cut back, 0 bases at V and 5 bases at J, with 23 bases in the middle. This CDR3 spans 19 amino acids. The specimen comprised CD4+ or CD8+ T cells sorted from blood, sampled in a trial of the OX40 agonist ivuxolimab. The chain employs TRBV11-2 and TRBJ2-1; no clear D gene. The source is an adult with an advanced solid tumor such as melanoma, head and neck, liver or kidney cancer. The CDR3 loop is CASSLDLLLGDGKNNEQFF. CDR3 in DNA: TGTGCCAGCAGCTTAGATCTTTTATTGGGTGACGGAAAGAACAATGAGCAGTTCTTC.